The source of this TCR beta chain is a study of spatial heterogeneity in lung cancer. The time point: sample taken at primary tumor resection. Researchers sequenced whole RNA taken from tumor, nontumor lung or frozen PBMC without sorting. Whole-study findings and limits: Ubiquitous expanded tumor TCRs surfaced in blood more at resection than they did at follow-up.

This clonotype was seen only a few times. The antigen remains unidentified. V lost 5 bases and J lost 3; bases outside the gene matches: 8. CDR3 length: 15 amino acids. TCRdb analysed the 5' RACE reads with MiXCR anew, one entry per CDR3 protein. The repertoire has 90,000 to 95,000 distinct CDR3 sequences, 9.5% to 15% of them found once; the top ten carry roughly 41%. The sequenced sample was PBMCs, obtained at surgery. This clonotype was sampled from a male donor with early-stage non-small cell lung cancer. This rearrangement joins TRBV12-3 or TRBV12-4 to TRBJ1-1; 8 nucleotides line up with TRBD1. CDR3: CASSPNTGGDTEAFF. The DNA for the CDR3 is TGTGCCAGCAGTCCAAATACAGGGGGAGACACTGAAGCTTTCTTT.